This is a list of T cell receptor beta chains from one sample in a study of cytomegalovirus exposure and HLA in healthy donors. This table comes from immunoSEQ multiplex PCR, and its TCRdb copy is limited to in-frame clones, with some not included. The table includes a few hundred thousand clones, roughly 83% detected once. The sequencing sample was made of PBMCs. The receptor source for this set is a woman aged 30 to 39 in good health and CMV-seropositive. CDR3s include the opening cysteine and the closing phenylalanine or tryptophan. The D gene is left open where the match is weak. Not all rows give a size; the values are once, few, many and, for expanded clones, a class.

D: NA; length: 14; V: TRBV29-1; J: TRBJ2-3; size: NA; CDR3: CSVVRFTSTDTQYF; DNA: TGCAGCGTTGTCCGGTTCACTAGCACAGATACGCAGTATTTT
D: NA; length: 15; V: TRBV6-5; J: TRBJ2-5; size: NA; CDR3: CASSYSPGAAETQYF; DNA: TGTGCCAGCAGTTACTCGCCGGGAGCGGCGGAGACCCAGTACTTC
D: NA; length: 12; V: TRBV9; J: TRBJ1-2; size: NA; CDR3: CASSQGGDGYTF; DNA: TGTGCCAGCAGTCAAGGGGGGGATGGCTACACCTTC
D: NA; length: 15; V: TRBV5-1; J: TRBJ2-3; size: NA; CDR3: CASSLDPGAADTQYF; DNA: TGCGCCAGCAGCTTAGATCCGGGAGCCGCAGATACGCAGTATTTT
D: TRBD2; length: 17; V: TRBV7-8; J: TRBJ2-7; size: NA; CDR3: CASSLEGLAGVVHEQYF; DNA: TGTGCCAGCAGCTTAGAGGGACTAGCGGGAGTCGTCCACGAGCAGTACTTC
D: NA; length: 12; V: TRBV27; J: TRBJ2-1; size: NA; CDR3: CASSWTGNEQFF; DNA: TGTGCCAGCAGCTGGACTGGCAATGAGCAGTTCTTC
D: NA; length: 11; V: TRBV7-9; J: TRBJ2-7; size: few; CDR3: CASSLSYEQYF; DNA: TGTGCCAGCAGCTTGAGCTACGAGCAGTACTTC
D: NA; length: 15; V: TRBV27; J: TRBJ2-2; size: NA; CDR3: CASEQGTMNTGELFF; DNA: TGTGCCAGCGAACAAGGGACGATGAACACCGGGGAGCTGTTTTTT
D: TRBD1; length: 14; V: TRBV2; J: TRBJ1-5; size: few; CDR3: CASSAWDRSQPQHF; DNA: TGTGCCAGCAGTGCCTGGGACAGGTCTCAGCCCCAGCATTTT
D: TRBD2; length: 16; V: TRBV19; J: TRBJ2-1; size: few; CDR3: CASLGTSGLTYNEQFF; DNA: TGTGCCAGCCTTGGGACTAGCGGGCTTACCTACAATGAGCAGTTCTTC
D: NA; length: 13; V: TRBV7-6; J: TRBJ2-3; size: few; CDR3: CASSLGPTDTQYF; DNA: TGTGCCAGCAGCTTGGGACCCACAGATACGCAGTATTTT
D: TRBD1; length: 15; V: TRBV7-9; J: TRBJ2-5; size: NA; CDR3: CASSPRTGGAETQYF; DNA: TGTGCCAGCAGCCCAAGGACAGGGGGTGCTGAGACCCAGTACTTC
D: NA; length: 15; V: TRBV30; J: TRBJ2-1; size: once; CDR3: CAWSGEVSSYNEQFF; DNA: TGTGCCTGGAGTGGAGAGGTCAGCTCCTACAATGAGCAGTTCTTC
D: TRBD2; length: 15; V: TRBV28; J: TRBJ2-7; size: NA; CDR3: CASSLVRGGSYEQYF; DNA: TGTGCCAGCAGTTTAGTACGCGGGGGATCCTACGAGCAGTACTTC
D: NA; length: 14; V: TRBV27; J: TRBJ2-1; size: NA; CDR3: CASSLVGLYNEQFF; DNA: TGTGCCAGCAGTCTAGTGGGACTTTACAATGAGCAGTTCTTC
D: NA; length: 13; V: TRBV14; J: TRBJ2-3; size: NA; CDR3: CASSHPGADTQYF; DNA: TGTGCCAGCAGCCACCCCGGGGCAGATACGCAGTATTTT
D: NA; length: 16; V: TRBV4-3; J: TRBJ2-1; size: NA; CDR3: CASSHSGATYYNEQFF; DNA: TGCGCCAGCAGCCACTCCGGGGCGACCTATTACAATGAGCAGTTCTTC
D: NA; length: 14; V: TRBV11-3; J: TRBJ1-1; size: NA; CDR3: CASSFPHRNTEAFF; DNA: TGTGCCAGCAGCTTTCCACACCGGAACACTGAAGCTTTCTTT
D: TRBD1; length: 13; V: TRBV6-5; J: TRBJ1-2; size: NA; CDR3: CASRTGTGNGYTF; DNA: TGTGCCAGCAGAACCGGGACAGGGAATGGCTACACCTTC
D: NA; length: 13; V: TRBV2; J: TRBJ1-2; size: NA; CDR3: CASSGGRTYGYTF; DNA: TGTGCCAGCAGTGGCGGCAGAACCTATGGCTACACCTTC
D: TRBD2; length: 17; V: TRBV5-8; J: TRBJ2-2; size: once; CDR3: CASSFPTSGMDTGELFF; DNA: TGTGCCAGCAGCTTTCCTACTAGCGGGATGGATACCGGGGAGCTGTTTTTT
D: NA; length: 12; V: TRBV10-1; J: TRBJ2-7; size: NA; CDR3: CASSRRVGEQYF; DNA: TGCGCCAGCAGTAGACGGGTCGGCGAGCAGTACTTC
D: TRBD2; length: 16; V: TRBV27; J: TRBJ2-3; size: NA; CDR3: CASSQRLAGESHTQYF; DNA: TGTGCCAGCAGTCAGAGACTAGCGGGAGAGTCTCATACGCAGTATTTT
D: NA; length: 11; V: TRBV20-1; J: TRBJ2-7; size: NA; CDR3: CSARIGYEQYF; DNA: TGCAGTGCTAGGATTGGCTACGAGCAGTACTTC
D: NA; length: 13; V: TRBV27; J: TRBJ2-5; size: NA; CDR3: CASRGNNQETQYF; DNA: TGTGCCAGCAGAGGGAACAACCAAGAGACCCAGTACTTC
D: TRBD1; length: 15; V: TRBV30; J: TRBJ1-4; size: NA; CDR3: CAWSVRDRGNEKLFF; DNA: TGTGCCTGGAGTGTACGCGACAGGGGCAATGAAAAACTGTTTTTT
D: NA; length: 13; V: TRBV6-5; J: TRBJ2-5; size: NA; CDR3: CASSYSQKETQYF; DNA: TGTGCCAGCAGTTACTCCCAAAAAGAGACCCAGTACTTC
D: NA; length: 13; V: TRBV28; J: TRBJ1-2; size: NA; CDR3: CASSLWGGYGYTF; DNA: TGTGCCAGCAGTTTATGGGGGGGCTATGGCTACACCTTC
D: NA; length: 14; V: TRBV7-9; J: TRBJ1-2; size: few; CDR3: CASSPYGDSVGYTF; DNA: TGTGCCAGCAGCCCCTACGGAGATTCCGTCGGCTACACCTTC
D: TRBD1; length: 15; V: TRBV9; J: TRBJ2-7; size: NA; CDR3: CASSDPGQGTYEQYF; DNA: TGTGCCAGCAGCGATCCGGGACAGGGAACCTACGAGCAGTACTTC
D: NA; length: 13; V: TRBV15; J: TRBJ2-1; size: NA; CDR3: CATSGSPGNEQFF; DNA: TGTGCCACCAGCGGGTCTCCGGGCAATGAGCAGTTCTTC
D: NA; length: 12; V: TRBV19; J: TRBJ1-1; size: NA; CDR3: CASMGGWPEAFF; DNA: TGTGCCAGTATGGGTGGTTGGCCTGAAGCTTTCTTT
D: TRBD2; length: 13; V: TRBV30; J: TRBJ2-3; size: NA; CDR3: CAWSSGAGDTQYF; DNA: TGTGCCTGGTCTAGCGGAGCCGGGGATACGCAGTATTTT
D: TRBD2; length: 17; V: TRBV14; J: TRBJ2-7; size: NA; CDR3: CASSRRTSGVSSYEQYF; DNA: TGTGCCAGCAGCCGGCGGACTAGCGGAGTCTCCTCCTACGAGCAGTACTTC
D: TRBD2; length: 17; V: TRBV5-1; J: TRBJ2-3; size: NA; CDR3: CASSTPGLAKNTDTQYF; DNA: TGCGCCAGCAGCACGCCGGGACTAGCGAAAAACACAGATACGCAGTATTTT
D: NA; length: 14; V: TRBV28; J: TRBJ2-7; size: NA; CDR3: CASSFLGSSYEQYF; DNA: TGTGCCAGCAGTTTTTTGGGAAGCTCCTACGAGCAGTACTTC
D: TRBD2; length: 15; V: TRBV9; J: TRBJ2-1; size: NA; CDR3: CASSVSLAENNEQFF; DNA: TGTGCCAGCAGCGTCTCGCTAGCGGAAAACAATGAGCAGTTCTTC
D: NA; length: 16; V: TRBV29-1; J: TRBJ2-6; size: once; CDR3: CSALGGAPPGANVLTF; DNA: TGCAGCGCACTGGGGGGGGCGCCTCCTGGGGCCAACGTCCTGACTTTC
D: NA; length: 16; V: TRBV4-1; J: TRBJ2-5; size: NA; CDR3: CASSQVLRKDGETQYF; DNA: TGCGCCAGCAGCCAAGTATTAAGGAAGGATGGGGAGACCCAGTACTTC
D: NA; length: 14; V: TRBV6-5; J: TRBJ2-5; size: NA; CDR3: CASSYSRGQETQYF; DNA: TGTGCCAGCAGTTACTCGAGGGGTCAAGAGACCCAGTACTTC
D: NA; length: 14; V: TRBV11-2; J: TRBJ2-7; size: NA; CDR3: CASSLGADSYEQYF; DNA: TGTGCCAGCAGCTTAGGTGCAGACTCCTACGAGCAGTACTTC
D: TRBD2; length: 16; V: TRBV7-9; J: TRBJ2-2; size: NA; CDR3: CASSPRLAGASGELFF; DNA: TGTGCCAGCAGCCCGAGACTAGCGGGAGCGTCCGGGGAGCTGTTTTTT
D: NA; length: 13; V: TRBV5-1; J: TRBJ2-7; size: NA; CDR3: CASTAGANYEQYF; DNA: TGCGCCAGCACGGCAGGGGCGAACTACGAGCAGTACTTC
D: TRBD1; length: 15; V: TRBV11-3; J: TRBJ1-2; size: NA; CDR3: CASSQTSTGSGGYTF; DNA: TGTGCCAGCAGCCAAACTTCGACAGGGTCAGGTGGCTACACCTTC
D: NA; length: 14; V: TRBV13; J: TRBJ2-7; size: NA; CDR3: CASSQPGVGGEQYF; DNA: TGTGCCAGCAGCCAACCAGGGGTTGGGGGCGAGCAGTACTTC
D: TRBD1; length: 13; V: TRBV5-1; J: TRBJ2-1; size: few; CDR3: CASSPGQGNEQFF; DNA: TGCGCCAGCAGCCCGGGACAGGGTAATGAGCAGTTCTTC
D: TRBD1; length: 16; V: TRBV5-1; J: TRBJ2-1; size: NA; CDR3: CASSLKGRGPRDEQFF; DNA: TGCGCCAGCAGCTTAAAGGGCAGGGGGCCCCGGGATGAGCAGTTCTTC
D: NA; length: 13; V: TRBV19; J: TRBJ1-5; size: NA; CDR3: CASRGSSGAPQHF; DNA: TGTGCCAGTAGGGGATCGTCCGGGGCGCCCCAGCATTTT
D: NA; length: 15; V: TRBV2; J: TRBJ1-2; size: NA; CDR3: CASSDVFERSYGYTF; DNA: TGTGCCAGCAGTGATGTTTTCGAGCGAAGCTATGGCTACACCTTC
D: NA; length: 15; V: TRBV7-9; J: TRBJ1-2; size: once; CDR3: CASSFDQVLDYGYTF; DNA: TGTGCCAGCAGCTTTGATCAGGTTTTGGACTATGGCTACACCTTC
D: NA; length: 12; V: TRBV30; J: TRBJ2-7; size: NA; CDR3: CAWGIGLYEQYF; DNA: TGTGCCTGGGGGATTGGTTTATACGAGCAGTACTTC
D: NA; length: 16; V: TRBV7-3; J: TRBJ2-1; size: NA; CDR3: CASSLTGGDNHNEQFF; DNA: TGTGCCAGCAGCTTAACCGGGGGAGACAACCACAATGAGCAGTTCTTC
D: TRBD1; length: 15; V: TRBV27; J: TRBJ1-2; size: NA; CDR3: CASSAGTEINYGYTF; DNA: TGTGCCAGCAGTGCGGGGACAGAAATTAACTATGGCTACACCTTC